These 10 T cell receptor beta chains originate from one sample sequenced in a study of regulatory T cells in long-lasting Graves disease. Indicated time point: newly diagnosed GD, antithyroid drugs for less than 3 months. PBMC RNA was the source of the TCR library. Arm-PCR of CDR3 regions and iRepertoire HTBI primers were the basis on which TCR beta libraries were built. TCRdb re-derived calls from the multiplex PCR reads in MiXCR, one entry per CDR3 protein. The table records approximately 350,000 distinct CDR3 sequences, roughly 16% of them present only once. This sample was also put to use in a study of T cells in Graves' hyperthyroidism and ophthalmopathy.

The sequenced sample was peripheral blood mononuclear cells (PBMCs), obtained at new diagnosis, from a patient treated with antithyroid drugs. The source is a woman younger than 35 with Graves disease.

In regard to this clonotype: One junction end disagrees with the germline gene, perhaps due to a read error. This chain links TRBV20-1 with TRBJ1-6; D is unclear. The CDR3 has 14 residues. Germline V gene sequence: CDR1 DFQATT, CDR2 SNEGSKA (reference sequence). The chain's CDR3 is CSAREGLHNSRLHF. In DNA, the CDR3 is TGCAGTGCTAGAGAAGGGTTGCATAATTCACGCCTCCACTTT.

This clonotype has ten or more counts. This chain uses TRBV5-1 with TRBJ1-2; 7 bases map to TRBD1. V lost 4 bases to trimming and J lost 10 bases; unmatched junction nucleotides: 13. Looked up from germline, CDR1 is SGHRS and CDR2 is YFSETQ. The CDR3 is 14 amino acids. This chain's CDR3 is CASSLSTGQADYTF. The CDR3 DNA is TGCGCCAGCAGCCTGTCTACTGGACAGGCAGACTACACCTTC. Together with reference TRBV5-1 and TRBJ1-2, the CDR3 gives the full variable domain: KAGVTQTPRYLIKTRGQQVTLSCSPISGHRSVSWYQQTPGQGLQFLFEYFSETQRNKGNFPGRFSGRQFSNSRSEMNVSTLELGDSALYLCASSLSTGQADYTFGSGTRLTVV.

This clonotype was seen a handful of times. The chain joins TRBV10-3 to TRBJ2-1, with TRBD2 as a possible D gene (6 bases). CDR3 length equals 12 residues. Looked up from germline, CDR1 is ENHRY and CDR2 is SYGVKD. The V end was cut by 9 bases, the J end by 1 base, with 7 bases between. CDR3 DNA: TGTGCCATGGGGACTTCCTACAATGAGCAGTTCTTC. Translation gives CAMGTSYNEQFF.

The genes are TRBV28 and TRBJ1-5, with D perhaps matching TRBD1 (5 bases). CDR1 is MDHEN, CDR2 SYDVKM, per germline. The CDR3 is 17 amino acids. V gave up 2 bases and J gave up 4 bases, with 18 bases separating them. The CDR3 region is CASSLPRAVPKNQPQHF. The CDR3 bases are TGTGCCAGCAGTTTACCCAGGGCCGTACCTAAAAATCAGCCCCAGCATTTT.

This clonotype was observed at least ten times. This chain uses TRBV7-9 with TRBJ2-3; TRBD2 aligns across 9 bases. J was trimmed by 8 bases and V by 8 bases; bases with no gene match: 11. The CDR3 is 14 amino acids. Germline V gene lookup returns CDR1 SEHNR and CDR2 FQNEAQ (reference sequence). The CDR3 spells CASLPRGGARTQYF. The CDR3 nucleotides read TGTGCCAGCCTTCCGCGCGGGGGGGCCCGTACGCAGTATTTT. Full variable domain (missing parts from reference TRBV7-9 and TRBJ2-3): DTGVSQNPRHKITKRGQNVTFRCDPISEHNRLYWYRQTLGQGPEFLTYFQNEAQLEKSRLLSDRFSAERPKGSFSTLEIQRTEQGDSAMYLCASLPRGGARTQYFGPGTRLTVL.

V usage is TRBV13 and J usage is TRBJ1-1; tentatively, D is TRBD1 (5 bases). The CDR3 consists of 12 residues. Trimming took off 5 bases at V and 5 bases at J, with 9 bases between the two ends. CDR1 is PRHDT, CDR2 FYEKMQ, per germline (reference sequence). DNA of the CDR3: TGTGCCAGCAGCAAAAGACAGACTGAAGCTTTCTTT. This translates into CASSKRQTEAFF.

This chain connects TRBV4-1 to TRBJ1-4, with D possibly being TRBD1 (6 bases). The CDR3 loop spans 13 amino acids. Germline-derived CDR1 and CDR2 are MGHRA and YSYEKL. V was clipped by 4 bases and J by 8 bases, with 11 bases between them. The CDR3 spells CASSLIGGEKLFF. The CDR3 region has the DNA TGCGCCAGCAGCCTCATAGGGGGGGAAAAACTGTTTTTT.

This clonotype was observed once. The CDR3 DNA follows: TGCGCCAGCAGCTTGGCCCTAGCGGGCGCAGAGCAGTACTTC. Its protein product is CASSLALAGAEQYF. This rearrangement joins TRBV5-1 to TRBJ2-7; 8 positions match TRBD2. This CDR3 spans 14 amino acids. J was trimmed by 7 bases and V by 0 bases; bases with no gene match: 6. Germline CDR1 reads SGHRS; CDR2 reads YFSETQ.

This clonotype was seen many times. The chain joins TRBV28 to TRBJ2-7; 8 bases are a match to TRBD1. Germline trimming cut 5 bases from V and 2 bases from J; bases unmatched to any gene: 8. The CDR3 is made up of 15 amino acids. CDR1 and CDR2 from the germline V gene are MDHEN and SYDVKM. The CDR3 DNA reads as TGTGCCAGCAGTGGGGCGGACAGGGTAGCCTACGAGCAGTACTTC. This encodes CASSGADRVAYEQYF.

The DNA of the CDR3 is TGTGCCAGTAGTTCCCCCGGGGAGCTGTTTTTT. Protein: CASSSPGELFF. The V and J genes are TRBV19 and TRBJ2-2, with no clear D. V was shortened by 5 bases and J by 6 bases, with 4 bases between the two germline ends. From germline, CDR1 is LNHDA and CDR2 SQIVND (reference sequence). The CDR3 has 11 amino acids.